Listed here are 23 T cell receptor beta chains from one sample, sequenced in a study of blood T cell repertoires in COVID-19. Assay used: immunoSEQ multiplex PCR; TCRdb lists only in-frame clones, some missing. The table has 190,000 or so clones, 80% to 90% seen once. The specimen was peripheral blood. Receptors were obtained from a woman younger than 35 who had recovered from COVID-19.

The chain links TRBV5-1 to TRBJ1-1, with TRBD1 identical over 10 bases. CDR1 is SGHRS, CDR2 YFSETQ, per germline. V was clipped by 4 bases and J by 3 bases; unmatched bases: 6. This CDR3 spans 15 amino acids. The CDR3 reads CASSPRTGGYTEAFF. The CDR3, as DNA: TGCGCCAGCAGCCCAAGGACAGGGGGGTACACTGAAGCTTTCTTT.

V usage is TRBV6-5 and J usage is TRBJ1-5, with a tentative D call TRBD1 (6 bases). The germline V and J ends were trimmed by 2 bases and 1 base, with 9 bases remaining between them. The germline gives CDR1 MNHEY, CDR2 SVGAGI. The CDR3 is made up of 15 amino acids. Here the CDR3 DNA reads TGTGCCAGCAGTTACGGGGGCGGAAGCAATCAGCCCCAGCATTTT. Translation: CASSYGGGSNQPQHF.

The chain couples TRBV19 to TRBJ2-1, with 10 nucleotides matching TRBD2. The CDR3 has 16 amino acids. Germline V CDR1 and CDR2: LNHDA, SQIVND (reference sequence). The trim removed 2 bases at V and 5 bases at J, leaving 6 bases unmatched. Here the CDR3 reads CASSIQSGRGNNEQFF. The CDR3 region has the DNA TGTGCCAGTAGTATACAGAGCGGGAGGGGTAACAATGAGCAGTTCTTC.

The J gene is TRBJ2-5, the V gene TRBV2; possibly TRBD2 for D (5 bases). V was cut by 10 bases and J by 5 bases, with 17 bases left in between. The V gene's germline CDR1 is SNHLY and CDR2 FYNNEI. The CDR3 loop spans 13 amino acids. CDR3 sequence reads: CATLGPSGETQYF. CDR3 DNA sequence: TGTGCCACACTAGGCCCCTCCGGGGAGACCCAGTACTTC.

The genes are TRBV6-2 or TRBV6-3 and TRBJ2-4; 8 positions match TRBD2. Losses at the gene ends were 2 bases for V and 9 bases for J; bases not matched to a gene: 6. The length of the CDR3 is 14 residues. Germline CDR1 reads MNHEY; CDR2 reads SVGEGT. In DNA, the CDR3 is TGTGCCAGCAGTTACGGGGTGCTAGCGGGCATTCAGTACTTC. Its protein is CASSYGVLAGIQYF.

The rearrangement uses TRBV27 and TRBJ1-1; 9 nucleotides align to TRBD1. This CDR3 contains 17 residues. With 0 bases clipped from V and 4 bases from J, the junction kept 9 bases outside the gene matches. Germline assignment: CDR1 MNHEY and CDR2 SMNVEV (reference sequence). The CDR3 region is CASSLSGTGRASTEAFF. In nucleotides, the CDR3 is TGTGCCAGCAGTTTATCCGGGACAGGGAGGGCTTCCACTGAAGCTTTCTTT.

J is TRBJ2-2 and V is TRBV5-4, with D tentatively TRBD1 (7 bases). Germline loops: CDR1 SGHNT, CDR2 YYREEE (reference sequence). V was cut by 4 bases and J by 0 bases, with 13 bases left in between. The CDR3 is 16 amino acids. The CDR3 protein is CASSPRGETNTGELFF. Written as DNA, the CDR3 is TGTGCCAGCAGCCCCAGGGGGGAGACGAACACCGGGGAGCTGTTTTTT.

The chain joins TRBV4-3 to TRBJ2-2; TRBD1 matches at 10 bases. The CDR3 runs to 16 residues. Trimming took 2 bases from V and 4 from J; bases not matched to a gene: 4. Germline CDR1 and CDR2: LGHNA and YSLEER. CDR3 bases: TGCGCCAGCAGCCAACCTTGGACAGGGGGCACCGGGGAGCTGTTTTTT. Translating it yields CASSQPWTGGTGELFF.

The V and J genes are TRBV24-1 and TRBJ1-5; the match to TRBD1 covers 7 bases. J gave up 1 base and V 6 bases, and 2 bases lay outside the gene matches. The CDR3 contains 14 residues. Per germline, CDR1 KGHDR and CDR2 SFDVKD. The CDR3 reads CATSQGGSNQPQHF. The DNA of the CDR3 is TGTGCCACCAGTCAGGGGGGAAGCAATCAGCCCCAGCATTTT.

The rearrangement joins TRBV7-8 to TRBJ2-7; D gene unclear. The CDR3 runs to 12 residues. Trimming took off 2 bases at V and 6 bases at J, with 8 bases between the two ends. Looked up from germline, CDR1 is SGHVS and CDR2 is FQNEAQ. The chain's CDR3 is CASSLTGSEQYV. The CDR3 coding sequence is TGTGCCAGCAGCTTAACCGGTTCCGAGCAGTACGTC.

The sample holds a few counts of this clone. This chain joins TRBV6-5 and TRBJ1-5; D is undetermined. Trimming took off 5 bases at V and 9 bases at J, with 14 bases between the two ends. CDR1 is MNHEY, CDR2 SVGAGI, per germline. CDR3 length equals 13 residues. The DNA of the CDR3 is TGTGCCAGCAGTACGGGAATGATGTGGCCCCAGCATTTT. Translation gives CASSTGMMWPQHF.

This chain joins TRBV3-1 (or the pseudogene TRBV3-2) and TRBJ1-6, with D unresolved. Germline values: CDR1 LGHDT, CDR2 YNNKEL (reference sequence). V was cut by 0 bases and J by 7 bases, with 13 bases left in between. The CDR3 is made up of 16 amino acids. The CDR3 nucleotides are TGTGCCAGCAGCCAAGATGTGGCTACGGGGAATTCACCCCTCCACTTT. Translating gives CASSQDVATGNSPLHF.

The chain joins TRBV25-1 to TRBJ2-1, with TRBD2 matching 7 bases. V lost 1 base and J lost 6; bases outside the gene matches: 6. In germline, CDR1 is MGHDK, CDR2 SYGVNS. The CDR3 length is 15 residues. DNA for the CDR3: TGTGCCAGCAGTGAATGGGCGGGAGTGCGCAATGAGCAGTTCTTC. It codes for CASSEWAGVRNEQFF.

This chain links TRBV7-3 with TRBJ2-2; 8 bases line up with TRBD2. CDR1 is SGHTA and CDR2 is FQGTGA in the germline V gene. The CDR3 is 17 amino acids. Trimming cost V 7 bases and J 0 bases; bases outside gene matches: 10. CDR3 protein: CASTQRGGNANTGELFF. The CDR3 bases are TGTGCCAGCACCCAACGGGGGGGCAACGCGAACACCGGGGAGCTGTTTTTT.

The chain uses TRBV19 and TRBJ2-7, with TRBD1 matching 7 bases. This CDR3 is built from 13 residues. V was clipped by 6 bases and J by 0 bases; unmatched bases: 2. Germline-derived CDR1 and CDR2 are LNHDA and SQIVND (reference sequence). CDR3 nucleotide sequence: TGTGCCAGTAGCCCAGGGGGCTCCTACGAGCAGTACTTC. Its protein is CASSPGGSYEQYF.

This clone was counted between two and nine times. The chain employs TRBV4-2 and TRBJ2-3, with 7 bases fitting TRBD2. Per the germline V gene, CDR1 is LGHNA and CDR2 is YNFKEQ. The CDR3 has 15 amino acids. Unmatched junction bases numbered 5, after V lost 0 bases and J lost 5 bases. The CDR3 reads CASSQEWLAGDTQYF. For the CDR3, the DNA is TGTGCCAGCAGCCAAGAATGGTTAGCGGGAGATACGCAGTATTTT.

The chain couples TRBV4-2 to TRBJ2-3; 16 positions agree with TRBD2. The CDR3 totals 20 residues. J gave up 0 bases and V 0 bases, and 6 bases lay outside the gene matches. The germline CDR1 and CDR2 sequences are LGHNA and YNFKEQ. CDR3 sequence: CASSQDLGLAGGTSTDTQYF. DNA of the CDR3: TGTGCCAGCAGCCAAGACCTGGGACTAGCGGGAGGGACTAGCACAGATACGCAGTATTTT.

This sequence joins TRBV10-3 and TRBJ1-1; 8 bases align to TRBD1. The CDR3 contains 13 residues. Per the germline V gene, CDR1 is ENHRY and CDR2 is SYGVKD. V trimming: 10 bases; J trimming: 1 base; junction bases outside the gene matches: 5. CDR3 loop: CATGTGSNTEAFF. The CDR3 nucleotides read TGTGCCACTGGGACAGGTTCGAACACTGAAGCTTTCTTT.

CDR3: CASSSLGVAGETQYF. The DNA for the CDR3 is TGCGCCAGCAGCTCGTTAGGGGTTGCGGGGGAGACCCAGTACTTC. The V call is TRBV5-1, the J call TRBJ2-5; perhaps TRBD2 as D (6 bases). The CDR3 loop spans 15 amino acids. Germline CDR1 SGHRS, CDR2 YFSETQ. Trimming removed 3 bases at V and 5 bases at J, with 17 bases between.

Turning to this clone: The sample has other DNA sequences that encode this CDR3 too. The chain is built from TRBV7-2 and TRBJ2-5; 7 bases map to TRBD1. CDR1 is SGHTA, CDR2 FQGNSA, per germline. J gave up 5 bases and V 4 bases, and 10 bases lay outside the gene matches. This CDR3 has 15 residues. CDR3 protein: CASSSRRGGGETQYF. DNA of the CDR3: TGTGCCAGCAGCTCCCGGAGAGGGGGCGGGGAGACCCAGTACTTC.

The V call is TRBV18, the J call TRBJ1-5; D remains ambiguous. Germline loops: CDR1 KGHSH, CDR2 LQKENI. V lost 1 base to trimming and J lost 0 bases, with 10 bases between them. The CDR3 has 16 residues. CDR3 sequence: CASSPHPPSSNQPQHF. For the CDR3, the DNA is TGTGCCAGCTCACCACATCCCCCCTCTAGCAATCAGCCCCAGCATTTT.

The table lists this clone with a count of one. This chain links TRBV12-5 with TRBJ1-1; TRBD1 might be the D (5 bases). Germline CDR1 and CDR2: LGHNT and FRNRAP. V was trimmed by 5 bases and J by 4 bases, leaving 11 bases between them. This CDR3 spans 13 amino acids. CDR3 sequence: CASGVDSTTEAFF. CDR3 nucleotide sequence: TGTGCTAGTGGTGTAGACAGCACCACTGAAGCTTTCTTT. Full variable domain (rest looked up from reference TRBV12-5 and TRBJ1-1): DARVTQTPRHKVTEMGQEVTMRCQPILGHNTVFWYRQTMMQGLELLAYFRNRAPLDDSGMPKDRFSAEMPDATLATLKIQPSEPRDSAVYFCASGVDSTTEAFFGQGTRLTVV.

The chain couples TRBV7-3 to TRBJ2-3, with 15 bases matching TRBD2. Per germline, CDR1 SGHTA and CDR2 FQGTGA. The CDR3 has 17 amino acids. V dropped 5 bases and J dropped 3; count of bases not matched to a gene: 6. The CDR3: CASSHPGLAGGTDTQYF. Written as DNA, the CDR3 is TGTGCCAGCAGCCACCCCGGACTAGCGGGGGGGACAGATACGCAGTATTTT.